This entry features one T cell receptor beta chain sequence. Its antigen is unknown. The PCR contained 60 Vbeta and 13 Jbeta primers. Only in-frame clones appear in the TCRdb table, and some are missing; sequencing was by immunoSEQ multiplex PCR. The profile covers around 200,000 clones, with 70% to 85% appearing a single time and 3.5% to 4.5% taken by the ten largest. Germline V lookup: CDR1 SGHRS, CDR2 YFSETQ. After removal of 0 bases from V and 5 bases from J, the junction contained 6 bases not matched to a gene. This CDR3 comprises 15 residues. This entry belongs to a study of cytomegalovirus exposure and HLA in healthy donors. Study as a whole: The early release's HLA-typed donors yielded tens of millions of unique TCRs. Findings of the study overall: In vitro checks showed that a few CMV-associated chains really do target CMV antigens. Roughly uniform depth of sequencing across donors was assumed in presence/absence analyses. TCR beta sequences numbering more than 15,000 were associated with HLA alleles at 0.05 false discovery rate in a later analysis.

This sequence joins TRBV5-1 and TRBJ2-7, with TRBD1 matching over 9 bases. This TCR derives from a woman in her sixties in good health and CMV-seropositive. Specimen: PBMCs. CDR3 DNA: TGCGCCAGCAGCTTGGGAGGACAGGGGCAGGACGAGCAGTACTTC. Encoded protein: CASSLGGQGQDEQYF. Supplemented by reference TRBV5-1 and TRBJ2-7, the full variable domain reads KAGVTQTPRYLIKTRGQQVTLSCSPISGHRSVSWYQQTPGQGLQFLFEYFSETQRNKGNFPGRFSGRQFSNSRSEMNVSTLELGDSALYLCASSLGGQGQDEQYFGPGTRLTVT.